A single sample gave rise to the 26 T cell receptor beta chains below, sequenced in a study of shared clonotypes between healthy human individuals. TCRdb's table, derived via immunoSEQ multiplex PCR, lists solely in-frame clones and lacks some. The profile covers about 680,000 clones, with around 92% appearing a single time and about 24% taken by the ten largest. Naive CD8 cells lacked CD45RO and underwent positive selection for CCR7, leaving out terminally differentiated effector memory CD45RA+ cells. Source material: naive CD8+ T cells sorted from blood. These receptors all come from a man aged 25-40 years in good health.

This chain joins TRBV6-6 and TRBJ1-5; tentative D call: TRBD1 (5 bases). Germline V gene sequence: CDR1 MNHNY, CDR2 SVGAGI (reference sequence). The CDR3 runs to 12 residues. V was shortened by 10 bases and J by 3 bases, with 10 bases between the two germline ends. CDR3 sequence: CATGPNNQPQHF. DNA for the CDR3: TGTGCCACGGGACCGAACAATCAGCCCCAGCATTTT.

The chain uses TRBV13 and TRBJ2-7; 8 bases agree with TRBD1. The CDR3 consists of 13 residues. After removal of 5 bases from V and 7 bases from J, the junction contained 7 bases not matched to a gene. From germline, CDR1 is PRHDT and CDR2 FYEKMQ (reference sequence). The CDR3 region has the DNA TGTGCCAGCAGCCCGACGACAGGGGCGGAGCAGTACTTC. It encodes CASSPTTGAEQYF.

This clone was detected once. The CDR3 coding sequence is TGTGCCACCTTAGGGGGTGACCGACTATTCGCAACTAATGAAAAACTGTTTTTT. This codes for CATLGGDRLFATNEKLFF. V and J are TRBV7-9 and TRBJ1-4; tentative D call: TRBD1 (6 bases). From germline, CDR1 is SEHNR and CDR2 FQNEAQ (reference sequence). The CDR3 covers 18 residues. Trimming left V 10 bases short and J 0 bases short, with 24 bases between.

The chain combines TRBV19 with TRBJ1-1, with a tentative D call TRBD1 (5 bases). The V and J ends lost 3 bases and 6 bases respectively, with 11 bases between them. This CDR3 is built from 13 residues. Per the germline V gene, CDR1 is LNHDA and CDR2 is SQIVND (reference sequence). CDR3 in DNA: TGTGCCAGTAGTATTGGATGGGGACCTGAAGCTTTCTTT. This translates into CASSIGWGPEAFF.

This chain joins TRBV5-8 and TRBJ2-1; 8 bases line up with TRBD2. V lost 1 base to trimming and J lost 8 bases; unmatched junction nucleotides: 2. The germline gives CDR1 SGHTS, CDR2 YDEGEE. The CDR3 totals 13 residues. CDR3 sequence (DNA): TGTGCCAGCAGCTTGCCGGGAGGGCATGAGCAGTTCTTC. Its translation: CASSLPGGHEQFF.

The chain links TRBV7-2 to TRBJ1-1, with D possibly being TRBD1 (6 bases). This CDR3 comprises 16 residues. Germline V CDR1 and CDR2: SGHTA, FQGNSA. V lost 1 base to trimming and J lost 1 base, with 13 bases between them. The CDR3 coding sequence is TGTGCCAGCAGCTTAGTGGCAGGGGTACCGAACACTGAAGCTTTCTTT. Protein: CASSLVAGVPNTEAFF.

This clone was recorded only once. The V call is TRBV7-2, the J call TRBJ2-7; D gene ambiguous. This CDR3 has 12 residues. The ends were cut back, 4 bases at V and 3 bases at J, with 7 bases in the middle. CDR1 and CDR2 from the germline V gene are SGHTA and FQGNSA. The CDR3 nucleotides read TGTGCCAGCAGCTCCGATGGCTACGAGCAGTACTTC. Amino acids: CASSSDGYEQYF. Together with reference TRBV7-2 and TRBJ2-7, the CDR3 gives the full variable domain: GAGVSQSPSNKVTEKGKDVELRCDPISGHTALYWYRQSLGQGLEFLIYFQGNSAPDKSGLPSDRFSAERTGGSVSTLTIQRTQQEDSAVYLCASSSDGYEQYFGPGTRLTVT.

The rearrangement uses TRBV6-1 and TRBJ2-7; D gene uncertain. Between the trimmed V and J ends, which lost 7 bases and 4 bases, there was a span of 14 bases. The CDR3 is 13 residues long. The germline CDR1 and CDR2 sequences are MNHNS and SASEGT. The CDR3 sequence is CASIEVVGYEQYF. The CDR3, as DNA: TGTGCCAGCATTGAGGTCGTGGGATACGAGCAGTACTTC.

This sequence joins TRBV6-1 and TRBJ2-7; 7 bases are shared with TRBD1. Losses at the gene ends were 6 bases for V and 2 bases for J; bases not matched to a gene: 7. The CDR3 is made up of 14 amino acids. Germline values: CDR1 MNHNS, CDR2 SASEGT. The DNA of the CDR3 is TGTGCCAGCAGAGCAGACAGGGTACCCTACGAGCAGTACTTC. Translated, it gives CASRADRVPYEQYF.

The V gene is TRBV27, the J gene TRBJ2-7, with no clear D. Germline CDR1 is MNHEY and CDR2 is SMNVEV (reference sequence). This CDR3 has 15 amino acids. V shed 5 bases and J shed 3 bases, with 17 bases lying between them. CDR3 sequence (DNA): TGTGCCAGCAGTACCACATTGCCGAATTTCTACGAGCAGTACTTC. Its protein is CASSTTLPNFYEQYF.

The rearrangement links TRBV27 to TRBJ2-7; D ambiguous. Germline loops: CDR1 MNHEY, CDR2 SMNVEV (reference sequence). The CDR3 consists of 15 residues. The V end lost 2 bases, the J end lost 5 bases, and 16 bases lay between the germline ends. The CDR3 DNA follows: TGTGCCAGCAGTTTAATCCCTCGGGTCCTCGACGAGCAGTACTTC. It yields the protein CASSLIPRVLDEQYF.

The chain joins TRBV7-9 to TRBJ1-3, with a weak D call TRBD1 (6 bases). CDR1 is SEHNR and CDR2 is FQNEAQ in the germline V gene (reference sequence). Trimming took off 3 bases at V and 2 bases at J, with 14 bases between the two ends. CDR3 length: 16 amino acids. The CDR3 bases are TGTGCCAGCAGCTTCCCCGACAGGAACCCTGGAAACACCATATATTTT. It is translated as CASSFPDRNPGNTIYF. Combining the CDR3 with reference TRBV7-9 and TRBJ1-3 gives the whole variable domain DTGVSQNPRHKITKRGQNVTFRCDPISEHNRLYWYRQTLGQGPEFLTYFQNEAQLEKSRLLSDRFSAERPKGSFSTLEIQRTEQGDSAMYLCASSFPDRNPGNTIYFGEGSWLTVV.

As regards this clone: This could be a read error, since a much larger clone is one nucleotide away. In the same sample, other DNA sequences code for this CDR3. In nucleotides, the CDR3 is TGTGCCAGCAGTATTTACTATGGCTACACCTTC. The encoded protein is CASSIYYGYTF. This chain connects TRBV28 to TRBJ1-2; unclear D gene. V gave up 5 bases and J gave up 3 bases, with 4 bases separating them. This CDR3 comprises 11 residues. Germline CDR1 and CDR2: MDHEN and SYDVKM.

For this clone: The same CDR3 is also encoded by other DNA sequences in this sample. The V and J genes are TRBV19 and TRBJ2-7, with 11 bases identical to TRBD2. This CDR3 is built from 14 residues. V was pared by 5 bases and J by 4 bases, with 4 bases of the junction left unmatched. The germline V gene has CDR1 LNHDA and CDR2 SQIVND (reference sequence). In DNA form, the CDR3 reads TGTGCCAGTAGTCTAGCGGGAGGTGCGTACGAGCAGTACTTC. Encoded protein: CASSLAGGAYEQYF. Complete variable domain (other parts from reference TRBV19 and TRBJ2-7): DGGITQSPKYLFRKEGQNVTLSCEQNLNHDAMYWYRQDPGQGLRLIYYSQIVNDFQKGDIAEGYSVSREKKESFPLTVTSAQKNPTAFYLCASSLAGGAYEQYFGPGTRLTVT.

This chain joins TRBV13 and TRBJ1-1, with a possible D match to TRBD1 (5 bases). V dropped 4 bases and J dropped 6 bases, with 18 bases sitting between them. The CDR3 is 15 residues long. Germline CDR1 PRHDT, CDR2 FYEKMQ (reference sequence). CDR3 loop: CASSSNGGTGPEAFF. For the CDR3, the DNA is TGTGCCAGCAGCTCGAACGGGGGTACGGGACCTGAAGCTTTCTTT.

The rearrangement uses TRBV6-4 and TRBJ2-2; TRBD2 agrees at 11 bases. The CDR3 contains 19 residues. J lost 0 bases, V lost 8 bases, and 14 bases had no gene match. Looked up from germline, CDR1 is MRHNA and CDR2 is SNTAGT. The CDR3 coding sequence is TGTGCCAGCCGCCCGGGACTAGCGGCCCAACCATCGAACACCGGGGAGCTGTTTTTT. Its translation: CASRPGLAAQPSNTGELFF.

The chain combines TRBV6-5 with TRBJ2-1, with no clear D. In germline, CDR1 is MNHEY, CDR2 SVGAGI. Trimming removed 6 bases at V and 6 bases at J, with 15 bases between. The CDR3 is 14 amino acids. The CDR3 region is CASSLGPNANEQFF. As DNA, the CDR3 is TGTGCCAGCAGCCTCGGACCAAACGCCAATGAGCAGTTCTTC.

J is TRBJ2-1 and V is TRBV9; 9 nucleotides line up with TRBD2. The V gene end was trimmed by 2 bases and the J gene end by 7 bases; junction bases not matched to a gene: 10. CDR1 and CDR2 (germline): SGDLS, YYNGEE. The CDR3 is made up of 16 amino acids. The CDR3 DNA sequence: TGTGCCAGCAGCGTGGGGCTAGCGGGAATGTTTAATGAGCAGTTCTTC. Translating it yields CASSVGLAGMFNEQFF.

This clone was observed once. The J gene is TRBJ2-7, the V gene TRBV11-2; D remains unclear. Per the germline V gene, CDR1 is SGHAT and CDR2 is FQNNGV. The CDR3 has 14 amino acids. Trimming left V 1 base short and J 1 base short, with 8 bases between. The CDR3 DNA sequence: TGTGCCAGCAGCTTAGTTCCAACTTCCTACGAGCAGTACTTC. As protein: CASSLVPTSYEQYF.

The chain employs TRBV15 and TRBJ2-1; TRBD2 matches at 11 bases. In germline, CDR1 is LNHNV, CDR2 YYDKDF (reference sequence). V lost 5 bases and J lost 7; bases outside the gene matches: 22. The CDR3 runs 20 residues. The CDR3 is CATSARDRVLLAGGVNEQFF. The DNA of the CDR3 is TGTGCCACCAGCGCAAGGGACAGGGTCTTGCTAGCGGGAGGAGTGAATGAGCAGTTCTTC.

This sequence joins TRBV10-3 and TRBJ1-5; TRBD1 matches 8 bases. The germline CDR1 and CDR2 sequences are ENHRY and SYGVKD. The J segment lost 0 bases and the V segment lost 3 bases, leaving 7 bases of the junction unmatched. This CDR3 comprises 17 residues. The CDR3 coding sequence is TGTGCCATCAGTGAAGGAGCAGGGGGCGATAGCAATCAGCCCCAGCATTTT. Protein sequence: CAISEGAGGDSNQPQHF.

The chain combines TRBV30 with TRBJ2-1, with TRBD2 identical over 12 bases. The CDR3 loop spans 15 amino acids. V shed 0 bases, J shed 7 bases, and the junction held 4 bases outside the gene matches. Germline CDR1 GTSNPN, CDR2 SVGIG (reference sequence). The CDR3 region has the DNA TGTGCCTGGAGTGTAGGTACTAGCGGGAGGAATGAGCAGTTCTTC. This encodes CAWSVGTSGRNEQFF.

V and J are TRBV9 and TRBJ2-5, with 9 bases that match TRBD1. CDR1 and CDR2 from the germline V gene are SGDLS and YYNGEE. This CDR3 is 16 amino acids long. The ends lost 3 bases at V and 2 bases at J; junction bases unmatched: 8. The CDR3 sequence is CASSARTGASQETQYF. The CDR3, as DNA: TGTGCCAGCAGCGCCCGGACAGGGGCATCACAAGAGACCCAGTACTTC.

V usage is TRBV5-6 and J usage is TRBJ2-2; the D call may be TRBD1 or TRBD2 (5 bases each). Trimming left V 4 bases short and J 5 bases short, with 27 bases between. CDR1 and CDR2 from the germline V gene are SGHDT and YYEEEE. This CDR3 comprises 19 residues. CDR3 nucleotide sequence: TGTGCCAGCAGCCCAGCCACCCGGGACCGAGTTGCGACAACCGGGGAGCTGTTTTTT. Residues: CASSPATRDRVATTGELFF.

This chain joins TRBV28 and TRBJ2-4; TRBD2 aligns across 9 bases. Trimming removed 6 bases from V and 8 bases from J; junction bases left unmatched: 11. Germline V lookup: CDR1 MDHEN, CDR2 SYDVKM. The CDR3 length is 15 residues. CDR3 DNA sequence: TGTGCCAGCAGACCTACCGGGACTAGCATGGACATTCAGTACTTC. Amino acid sequence: CASRPTGTSMDIQYF.

The chain employs TRBV11-2 and TRBJ2-1, with D hard to call. V dropped 6 bases and J dropped 2 bases, with 8 bases sitting between them. Germline CDR1 is SGHAT and CDR2 is FQNNGV. This CDR3 is 13 amino acids long. In DNA, the CDR3 is TGTGCCAGCAGTCCAGTCCCCTACAATGAGCAGTTCTTC. Amino acids: CASSPVPYNEQFF.